This T cell receptor (beta chain) was recorded in a study of T cells in Graves' hyperthyroidism and ophthalmopathy. The V gene's germline CDR1 is DFQATT and CDR2 SNEGSKA (reference sequence). V dropped 6 bases and J dropped 7 bases, with 13 bases sitting between them. The CDR3 runs 12 residues. What was amplified from RNA transcripts were TCR beta CDR3 regions. The HTBI set primed first-round TCR CDR3 RT-PCR. TCRdb called the multiplex PCR reads again in MiXCR, with one record for every CDR3 protein. The table records 250,000 to 300,000 distinct CDR3 sequences, approximately 14% of them present only once. Diagnoses were made from clinical symptoms, serum measures (thyroxine and TRAb), thyroid ultrasound and orbital computed tomography. This clonotype occurred many times.

This sequence joins TRBV20-1 and TRBJ2-4; D not resolved. The source material was blood. This receptor was identified in a woman aged 45-65 years with Graves' hyperthyroidism that later progressed to Graves' ophthalmopathy. CDR3 DNA sequence: TGCAGTGCCTGGTACTCCGCGAACATTCAGTACTTC. The encoded protein is CSAWYSANIQYF.